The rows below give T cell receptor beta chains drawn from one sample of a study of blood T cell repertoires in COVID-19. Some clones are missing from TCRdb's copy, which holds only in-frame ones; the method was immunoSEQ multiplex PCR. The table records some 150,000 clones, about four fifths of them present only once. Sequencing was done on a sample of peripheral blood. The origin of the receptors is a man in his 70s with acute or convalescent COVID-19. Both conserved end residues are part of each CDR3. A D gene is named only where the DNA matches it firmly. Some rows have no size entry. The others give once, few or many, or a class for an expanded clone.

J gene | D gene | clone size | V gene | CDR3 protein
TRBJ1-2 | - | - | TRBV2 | CASSEGTNYGYTF
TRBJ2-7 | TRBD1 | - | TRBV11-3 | CASSFDRDSEQYF
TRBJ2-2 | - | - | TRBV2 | CASSDFRGNTGELFF
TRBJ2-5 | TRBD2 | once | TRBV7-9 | CASSLGLAGVLQETQYF
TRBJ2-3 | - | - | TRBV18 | CASSPRLLSTDTQYF
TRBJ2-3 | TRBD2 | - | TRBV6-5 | CASSYEAGEGPDTQYF
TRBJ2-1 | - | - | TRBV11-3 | CASSAQQDRKQFF
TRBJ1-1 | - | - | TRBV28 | CASSTRTENTEAFF
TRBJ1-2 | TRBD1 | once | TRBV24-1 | CATSAGTENYGYTF
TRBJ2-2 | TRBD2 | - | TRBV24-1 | CATSDRTSGRARTGELFF
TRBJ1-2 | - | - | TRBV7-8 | CASSSTAGANGYTF
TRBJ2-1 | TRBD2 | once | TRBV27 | CAGRRLAGDGPQFF
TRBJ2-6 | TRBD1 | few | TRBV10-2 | CASSERGRTGANVLTF
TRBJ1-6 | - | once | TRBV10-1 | CASSVTEGSPLHF
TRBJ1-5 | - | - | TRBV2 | CARGGIEKGNQPQHF
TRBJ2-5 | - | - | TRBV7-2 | CASSPTRQPGPQYF
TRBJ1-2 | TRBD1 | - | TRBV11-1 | CASSPRDRGGYTF
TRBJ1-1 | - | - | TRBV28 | CASSLLTALNTEAFF
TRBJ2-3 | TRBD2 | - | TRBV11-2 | CASSVGLAVTDTQYF
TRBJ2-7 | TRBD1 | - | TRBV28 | CASTQFPGQGYEQYF
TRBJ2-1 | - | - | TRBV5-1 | CASSSFLDSNEQFF
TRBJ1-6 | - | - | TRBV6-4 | CASSDSAGEGSPLHF
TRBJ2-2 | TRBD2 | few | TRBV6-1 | CASSESAGGPTGELFF
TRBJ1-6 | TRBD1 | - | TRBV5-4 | CASSLGPGGRGTSPLHF
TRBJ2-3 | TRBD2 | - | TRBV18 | CASSPPWAGGTQYF
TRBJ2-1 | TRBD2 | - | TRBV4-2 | CASSPGTSGSNEQFF
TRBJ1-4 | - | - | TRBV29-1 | CSGKTGGNEKLFF
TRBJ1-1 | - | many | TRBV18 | CASSPGATNTEAFF
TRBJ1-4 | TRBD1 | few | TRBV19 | CATHQRGQGNEKLFF
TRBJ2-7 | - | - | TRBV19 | CASSPIADRHEQYF
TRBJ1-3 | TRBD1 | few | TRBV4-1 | CASSLDRGGSSIYF
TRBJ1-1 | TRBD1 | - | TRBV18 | CASSPQGAGTEAFF
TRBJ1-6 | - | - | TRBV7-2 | CASSSRLGEGSPLHF
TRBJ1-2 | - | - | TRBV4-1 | CASSQDPSIGYGYTF
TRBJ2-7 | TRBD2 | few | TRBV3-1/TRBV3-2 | CASSQERGGRGEQYF
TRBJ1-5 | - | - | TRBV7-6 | CASSLDLGLAFGEPQHF
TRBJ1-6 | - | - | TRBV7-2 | CASSLGQNSPLHF
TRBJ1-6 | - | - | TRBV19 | CASSIDWGDNSPLHF
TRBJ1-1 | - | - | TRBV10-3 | CAISEEVLNTEAFF
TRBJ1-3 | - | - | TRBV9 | CASSVGGSSGNTIYF
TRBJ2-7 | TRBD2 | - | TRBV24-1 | CATGTRTDEQYF
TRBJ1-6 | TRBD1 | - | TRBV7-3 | CASSLTGTGANSYNSPLHF
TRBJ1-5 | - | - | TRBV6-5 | CASNQRGGNQPQHF
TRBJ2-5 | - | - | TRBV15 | CATSRDLTGRALQETQYF
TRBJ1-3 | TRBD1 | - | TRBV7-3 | CASSPLDRGQSGNTIYF